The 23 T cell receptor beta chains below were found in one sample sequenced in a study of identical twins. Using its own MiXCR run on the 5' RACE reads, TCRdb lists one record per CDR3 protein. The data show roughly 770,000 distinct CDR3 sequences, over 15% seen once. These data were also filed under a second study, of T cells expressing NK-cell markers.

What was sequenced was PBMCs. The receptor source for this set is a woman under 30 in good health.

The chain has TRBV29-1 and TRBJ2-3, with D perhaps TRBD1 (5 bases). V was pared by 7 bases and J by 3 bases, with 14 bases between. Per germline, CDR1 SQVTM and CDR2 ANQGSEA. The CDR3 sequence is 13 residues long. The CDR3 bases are TGCAGCGGATTGAAGACAGTTACAGATACGCAGTATTTT. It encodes CSGLKTVTDTQYF.

DNA for the CDR3: TGTGCCAGCAGATCCCGGGCAGGCGCGAGCATGAACACTGAAGCTTTCTTT. Translating it yields CASRSRAGASMNTEAFF. The V call is TRBV6-2 or TRBV6-3, the J call TRBJ1-1; D remains ambiguous. The length of the CDR3 is 17 residues. Germline V gene sequence: CDR1 MNHEY, CDR2 SVGEGT. V lost 6 bases to trimming and J lost 0 bases, with 20 bases between them.

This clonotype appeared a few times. DNA of the CDR3: TGTGCCAGCAGCTTAGTTGCCCTAGCGGGGGCCTACGAGCAGTACTTC. Protein sequence: CASSLVALAGAYEQYF. J is TRBJ2-7 and V is TRBV7-8; TRBD2 agrees at 10 bases. The CDR3 runs 16 residues. V lost 1 base and J lost 2; bases outside the gene matches: 5. The germline V gene encodes CDR1 SGHVS and CDR2 FQNEAQ. The complete variable domain, with remaining parts taken from reference TRBV7-8 and TRBJ2-7, reads GAGVSQSPRYKVAKRGQDVALRCDPISGHVSLFWYQQALGQGPEFLTYFQNEAQLDKSGLPSDRFFAERPEGSVSTLKIQRTQQEDSAVYLCASSLVALAGAYEQYFGPGTRLTVT.

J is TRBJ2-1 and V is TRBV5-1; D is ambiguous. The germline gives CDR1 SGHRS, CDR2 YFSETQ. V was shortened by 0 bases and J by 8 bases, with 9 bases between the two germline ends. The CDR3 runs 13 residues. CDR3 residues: CASSLGSLHEQFF. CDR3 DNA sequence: TGCGCCAGCAGCTTGGGGTCCCTCCATGAGCAGTTCTTC. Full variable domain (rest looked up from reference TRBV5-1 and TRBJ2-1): KAGVTQTPRYLIKTRGQQVTLSCSPISGHRSVSWYQQTPGQGLQFLFEYFSETQRNKGNFPGRFSGRQFSNSRSEMNVSTLELGDSALYLCASSLGSLHEQFFGPGTRLTVL.

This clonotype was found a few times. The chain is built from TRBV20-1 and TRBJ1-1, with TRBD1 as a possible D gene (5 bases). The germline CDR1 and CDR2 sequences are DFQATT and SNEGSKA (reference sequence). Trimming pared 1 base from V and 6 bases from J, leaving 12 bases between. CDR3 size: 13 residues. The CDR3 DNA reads TGCAGTGCTAGAGGGCCTGGGGACGCTGAAGCTTTCTTT. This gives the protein CSARGPGDAEAFF.

Written as DNA, the CDR3 is TGTGCCAGCAGTCCCGGGACAGAACCCTACGAGCAGTACTTC. Its translation: CASSPGTEPYEQYF. The rearrangement links TRBV27 to TRBJ2-7, with 7 bases lining up with TRBD1. The CDR3 extends over 14 amino acids. The J segment lost 2 bases and the V segment lost 5 bases, leaving 6 bases of the junction unmatched. CDR1 and CDR2 from the germline V gene are MNHEY and SMNVEV (reference sequence).

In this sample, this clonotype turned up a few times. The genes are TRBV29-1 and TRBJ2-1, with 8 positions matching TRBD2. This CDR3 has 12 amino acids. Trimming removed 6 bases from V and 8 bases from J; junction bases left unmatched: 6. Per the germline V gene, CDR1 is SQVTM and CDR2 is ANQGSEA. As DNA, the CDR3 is TGCAGCGTAGCACGGGGGGGCGATGAGCAGTTCTTC. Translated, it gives CSVARGGDEQFF.

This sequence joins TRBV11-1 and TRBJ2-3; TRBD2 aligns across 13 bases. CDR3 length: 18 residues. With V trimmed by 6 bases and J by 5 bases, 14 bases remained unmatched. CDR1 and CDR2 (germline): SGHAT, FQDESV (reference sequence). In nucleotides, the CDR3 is TGTGCCAGCAGTTCTACCAGGACTAGCGGGAGTAGGATAGATACGCAGTATTTT. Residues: CASSSTRTSGSRIDTQYF.

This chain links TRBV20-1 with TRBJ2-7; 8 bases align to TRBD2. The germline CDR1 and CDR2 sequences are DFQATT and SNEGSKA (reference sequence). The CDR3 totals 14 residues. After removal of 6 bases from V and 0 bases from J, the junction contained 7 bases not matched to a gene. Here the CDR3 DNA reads TGCAGTGCAGAGCGGGGGCTTCCCTCCTACGAGCAGTACTTC. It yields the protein CSAERGLPSYEQYF.

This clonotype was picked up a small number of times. As DNA, the CDR3 is TGTGCCAGCAGTCCCCTATTGGGGACTTTCTTT. Protein sequence: CASSPLLGTFF. This sequence joins TRBV6-6 and TRBJ1-1; D not certain. V lost 5 bases and J 12 bases, leaving 13 bases between the germline ends. This CDR3 comprises 11 residues. Per the germline V gene, CDR1 is MNHNY and CDR2 is SVGAGI (reference sequence).

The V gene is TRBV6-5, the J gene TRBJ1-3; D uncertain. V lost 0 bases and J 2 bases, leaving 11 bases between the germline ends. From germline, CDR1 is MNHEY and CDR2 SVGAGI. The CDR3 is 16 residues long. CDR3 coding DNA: TGTGCCAGCAGTTACTCGATTTTCGTTCCTGGAAACACCATATATTTT. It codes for CASSYSIFVPGNTIYF.

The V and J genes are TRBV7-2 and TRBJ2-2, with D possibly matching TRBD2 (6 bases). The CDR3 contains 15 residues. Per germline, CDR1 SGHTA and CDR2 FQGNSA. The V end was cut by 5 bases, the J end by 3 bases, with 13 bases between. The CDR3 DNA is TGTGCCAGCAGCCCCCGGGACTCCTACACCGGGGAGCTGTTTTTT. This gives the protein CASSPRDSYTGELFF.

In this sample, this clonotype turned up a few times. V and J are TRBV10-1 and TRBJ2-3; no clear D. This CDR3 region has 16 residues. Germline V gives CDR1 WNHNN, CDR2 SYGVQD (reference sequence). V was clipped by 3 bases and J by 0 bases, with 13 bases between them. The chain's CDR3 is CASSDGASQSTDTQYF. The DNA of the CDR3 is TGCGCCAGCAGTGATGGAGCGTCCCAGAGCACAGATACGCAGTATTTT.

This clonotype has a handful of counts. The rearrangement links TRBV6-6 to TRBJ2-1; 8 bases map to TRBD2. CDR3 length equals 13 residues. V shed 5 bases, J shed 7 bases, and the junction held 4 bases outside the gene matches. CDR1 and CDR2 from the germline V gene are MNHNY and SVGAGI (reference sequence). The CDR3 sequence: CASSSSGANEQFF. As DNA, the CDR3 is TGTGCCAGCAGTAGTAGCGGGGCAAATGAGCAGTTCTTC.

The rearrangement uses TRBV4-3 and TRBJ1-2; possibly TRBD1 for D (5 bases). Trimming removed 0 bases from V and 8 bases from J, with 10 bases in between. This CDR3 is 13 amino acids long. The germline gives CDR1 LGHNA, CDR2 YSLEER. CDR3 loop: CASSQEVGVGYTF. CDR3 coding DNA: TGCGCCAGCAGCCAAGAAGTGGGGGTCGGCTACACCTTC.

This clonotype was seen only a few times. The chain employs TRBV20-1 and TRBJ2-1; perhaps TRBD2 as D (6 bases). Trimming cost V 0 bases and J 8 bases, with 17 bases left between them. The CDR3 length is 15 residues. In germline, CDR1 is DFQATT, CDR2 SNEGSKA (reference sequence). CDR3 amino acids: CSARDLLTSAHEQFF. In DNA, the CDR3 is TGCAGTGCTAGAGATCTCCTGACTAGTGCCCATGAGCAGTTCTTC.

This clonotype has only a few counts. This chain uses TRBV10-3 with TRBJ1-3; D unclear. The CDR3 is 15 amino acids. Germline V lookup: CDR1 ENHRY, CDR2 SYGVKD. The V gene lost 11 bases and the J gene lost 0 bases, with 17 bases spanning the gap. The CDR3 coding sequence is TGTGCCTCGTCCGGCTCGGCCTTCTCTGGAAACACCATATATTTT. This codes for CASSGSAFSGNTIYF.

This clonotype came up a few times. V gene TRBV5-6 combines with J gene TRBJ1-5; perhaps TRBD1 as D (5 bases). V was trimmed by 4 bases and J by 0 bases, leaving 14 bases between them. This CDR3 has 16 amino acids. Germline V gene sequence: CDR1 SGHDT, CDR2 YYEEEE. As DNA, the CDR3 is TGTGCCAGCAGCGTGTCGACGGGGGATAGCAATCAGCCCCAGCATTTT. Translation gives CASSVSTGDSNQPQHF.

The CDR3 DNA is TGTGCCAGCTCACAAACTCAGGGTACGGACGAGCAGTACTTC. As protein: CASSQTQGTDEQYF. The genes are TRBV18 and TRBJ2-7; tentatively, D is TRBD1 (5 bases). The CDR3 spans 14 residues. Germline V gene lookup returns CDR1 KGHSH and CDR2 LQKENI. V was pared by 4 bases and J by 5 bases, with 15 bases between.

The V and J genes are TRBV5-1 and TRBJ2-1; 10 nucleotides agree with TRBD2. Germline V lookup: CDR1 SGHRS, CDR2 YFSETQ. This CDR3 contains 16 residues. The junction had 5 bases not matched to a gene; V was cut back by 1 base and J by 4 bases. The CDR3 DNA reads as TGCGCCAGCAGCTTGAGCCTAGCGGGAGATTACAATGAGCAGTTCTTC. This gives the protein CASSLSLAGDYNEQFF.

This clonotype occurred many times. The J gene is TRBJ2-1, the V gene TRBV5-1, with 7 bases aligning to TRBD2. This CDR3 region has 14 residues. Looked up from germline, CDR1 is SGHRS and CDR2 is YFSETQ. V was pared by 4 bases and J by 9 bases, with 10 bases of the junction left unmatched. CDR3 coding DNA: TGCGCCAGCAGCCTACTAGCGAAGGGAGGTGAGCAGTTCTTC. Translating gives CASSLLAKGGEQFF.

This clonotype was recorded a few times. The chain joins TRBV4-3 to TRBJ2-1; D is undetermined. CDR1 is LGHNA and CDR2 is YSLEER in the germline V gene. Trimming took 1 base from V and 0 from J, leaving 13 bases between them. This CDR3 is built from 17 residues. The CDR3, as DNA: TGCGCCAGCAGCCAAGTCAAGCAGGTTAGCTCCTACAATGAGCAGTTCTTC. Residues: CASSQVKQVSSYNEQFF.

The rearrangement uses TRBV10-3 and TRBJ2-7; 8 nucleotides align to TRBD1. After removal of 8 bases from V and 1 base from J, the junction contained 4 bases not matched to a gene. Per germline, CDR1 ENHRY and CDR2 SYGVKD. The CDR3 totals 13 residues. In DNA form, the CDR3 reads TGTGCCATCGGCTGGACAGGGTCCTACGAGCAGTACTTC. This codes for CAIGWTGSYEQYF.